The 21 T cell receptor beta chains given below trace back to one sample, sequenced in a study of molecular identifiers for immune sequencing clone quantification (dated by TCRdb to the late 2010s). To prepare the library, PCR was applied. TCRdb names Illumina HiSeq 4000 as the instrument used. In-frame beta chains were kept once TCRdb had trimmed the public reads at Q25 with fastp and called clones with MiXCR. Each CDR3 protein appears once, grouped with its most common genes and DNA. The sample table lists 80,000 to 95,000 distinct CDR3 sequences, around 19% of them with a count of one. The ten largest clonotypes hold roughly 0.8% of the sample. Sequencing was performed on naive CD8+ T cells from blood, with Jurkat cell RNA spiked in. The intended sense of this specimen's cell subset or site label: FACS-sorted CD8+CD4-CCR7+CD45RA+ naive T cells. These receptors were obtained from a human donor in good health. Some libraries in this study had Jurkat cell RNA spiked in.

Points on this clonotype: This is likely a read error, given that the CDR3 carries no conserved phenylalanine or tryptophan at its end. The chain uses TRBV6-2 or TRBV6-3 and TRBJ2-1, with D maybe TRBD2 (6 bases). The germline V gene has CDR1 MNHEY and CDR2 SVGEGT. The V end lost 8 bases, the J end lost 4 bases, and 15 bases lay between the germline ends. The CDR3 totals 14 residues. CDR3 sequence reads: CASLLARSYNEQFL. CDR3 DNA sequence: TGTGCCAGCCTTCTAGCGAGGTCATACAATGAGCAGTTCCTC.

This clonotype came up a few times. With a much larger clone just one base away, this may be a read error. The V call is TRBV19, the J call TRBJ1-1; D is unclear. Germline loops: CDR1 LNHDA, CDR2 SQIVND (reference sequence). This CDR3 is 12 amino acids long. V lost 11 bases and J 0 bases, leaving 10 bases between the germline ends. The CDR3 protein is CAGGDMNTEAFF. CDR3 DNA: TGTGCCGGTGGAGACATGAACACTGAAGCTTTCTTT. The whole variable domain, remainder taken from reference TRBV19 and TRBJ1-1, is DGGITQSPKYLFRKEGQNVTLSCEQNLNHDAMYWYRQDPGQGLRLIYYSQIVNDFQKGDIAEGYSVSREKKESFPLTVTSAQKNPTAFYLCAGGDMNTEAFFGQGTRLTVV.

This clonotype was detected many times. The CDR3 is CASRAGTMQYF. DNA for the CDR3: TGTGCCAGCAGGGCCGGGACTATGCAGTATTTT. The chain uses TRBV27 and TRBJ2-3; 7 bases fit TRBD2. From germline, CDR1 is MNHEY and CDR2 SMNVEV (reference sequence). The CDR3 extends over 11 amino acids. V was clipped by 6 bases and J by 11 bases; unmatched bases: 5.

Many counts were recorded for this clonotype. CDR3 sequence (DNA): TGCGCCAGCAGCTTTGGGGTCACAGGGTGGAACACCGGGGAGCTGTTTTTT. It specifies CASSFGVTGWNTGELFF. This chain links TRBV5-1 with TRBJ2-2; a possible D gene is TRBD1 (6 bases). This CDR3 contains 17 residues. Trimming stripped 2 bases from V and 1 base from J, with 15 bases between. Looked up from germline, CDR1 is SGHRS and CDR2 is YFSETQ.

This clonotype showed up many times. V gene TRBV24-1 combines with J gene TRBJ2-3; TRBD2 matches at 9 bases. CDR3 length: 21 amino acids. CDR1 and CDR2 from the germline V gene are KGHDR and SFDVKD. J gave up 0 bases and V 3 bases, and 18 bases lay outside the gene matches. The CDR3 is CATSDLSLKRGEAYSTDTQYF. The CDR3, as DNA: TGTGCCACCAGTGATCTGTCCTTGAAGCGGGGGGAAGCATATAGCACAGATACGCAGTATTTT.

This clonotype appeared many times. The chain links TRBV4-3 to TRBJ1-2, with D possibly being TRBD1 (5 bases). CDR1 LGHNA and CDR2 YSLEER come from the germline V gene. The CDR3 runs 17 residues. With 0 bases removed from V and 4 bases from J, the gap between germline ends came to 18 bases. CDR3 sequence reads: CASSQDFYRQSIYGYTF. The CDR3 nucleotides read TGCGCCAGCAGCCAAGACTTTTATCGACAGTCAATCTATGGCTACACCTTC.

On this clonotype: Given a much more abundant clone one base away, this may be a read error. The chain uses TRBV7-2 and TRBJ2-5; 7 bases agree with TRBD2. Germline values: CDR1 SGHTA, CDR2 FQGNSA. The CDR3 loop spans 14 amino acids. V shed 5 bases and J 5 bases; nucleotides not matched to a gene: 8. The CDR3 region is CASSDTSEVETQYF. The CDR3 DNA follows: TGTGCCAGCAGCGACACTAGCGAGGTTGAGACCCAGTACTTC.

This clonotype was recorded many times. CDR3 bases: TGTGCCAGCAGCCCGCCGGATCAGCCCCAGCATTTT. Its protein product is CASSPPDQPQHF. V is TRBV6-2 or TRBV6-3 and J is TRBJ1-5; D remains ambiguous. V shed 6 bases and J shed 5 bases, with 8 bases lying between them. The germline CDR1 and CDR2 sequences are MNHEY and SVGEGT. The CDR3 runs 12 residues.

The chain combines TRBV6-5 with TRBJ1-2, with D possibly being TRBD1 (5 bases). The V end lost 0 bases, the J end lost 4 bases, and 9 bases lay between the germline ends. Germline V CDR1 and CDR2: MNHEY, SVGAGI. The CDR3 is 14 amino acids. Here the CDR3 DNA reads TGTGCCAGCAGTTACTCCGGGGGGGGCTATGGCTACACCTTC. This sequence encodes CASSYSGGGYGYTF.

This clonotype was seen repeatedly, ten times or more. The rearrangement uses TRBV4-2 and TRBJ2-7, with TRBD2 matching 7 bases. In germline, CDR1 is LGHNA, CDR2 YNFKEQ. After removal of 6 bases from V and 5 bases from J, the junction contained 13 bases not matched to a gene. The CDR3 totals 15 residues. In nucleotides, the CDR3 is TGTGCCAGCAGTCCAATGGCGGGAGCGGCCAACGAGCAGTACTTC. Amino acids: CASSPMAGAANEQYF.

At least ten counts were recorded for this clonotype. This chain joins TRBV4-3 and TRBJ2-7, with a tentative D call TRBD1 (6 bases). This CDR3 comprises 15 residues. Germline V gene data show CDR1 as LGHNA and CDR2 as YSLEER. V lost 1 base to trimming and J lost 2 bases, with 12 bases between them. CDR3 sequence: CASSQVFPGAYEQYF. Written as DNA, the CDR3 is TGCGCCAGCAGCCAAGTTTTCCCAGGGGCCTACGAGCAGTACTTC.

This clonotype showed up many times. This sequence joins TRBV2 and TRBJ2-3; 9 bases agree with TRBD2. V trimming: 4 bases; J trimming: 5 bases; junction bases outside the gene matches: 4. Germline CDR1 and CDR2: SNHLY and FYNNEI. The CDR3 runs to 14 residues. The CDR3 here is CASSASGVGDTQYF. DNA for the CDR3: TGTGCCAGCAGTGCTAGCGGGGTAGGAGATACGCAGTATTTT.

This clonotype has a count of ten or more. This chain joins TRBV6-5 and TRBJ2-1, with TRBD1 matching over 7 bases. Trimming took 11 bases from V and 5 from J; bases not matched to a gene: 9. The CDR3 has 13 amino acids. Germline V lookup: CDR1 MNHEY, CDR2 SVGAGI. The CDR3 protein is CALGMQGDNEQFF. The CDR3 coding sequence is TGTGCCTTGGGGATGCAGGGGGACAATGAGCAGTTCTTC.

This clonotype was seen many times. The chain couples TRBV5-6 to TRBJ2-7, with D hard to call. This CDR3 region has 16 residues. V was trimmed by 7 bases and J by 6 bases, leaving 26 bases between them. Per germline, CDR1 SGHDT and CDR2 YYEEEE. CDR3 sequence reads: CASSQEPLLFTPEQYF. The CDR3 coding sequence is TGTGCCAGCTCGCAGGAGCCGCTTCTATTTACCCCCGAGCAGTACTTC. Full variable domain (missing parts from reference TRBV5-6 and TRBJ2-7): DAGVTQSPTHLIKTRGQQVTLRCSPKSGHDTVSWYQQALGQGPQFIFQYYEEEERQRGNFPDRFSGHQFPNYSSELNVNALLLGDSALYLCASSQEPLLFTPEQYFGPGTRLTVT.

This clonotype has at least ten counts. The chain joins TRBV5-1 to TRBJ2-2, with D hard to call. Between the trimmed V and J ends, which lost 1 base and 4 bases, there was a span of 8 bases. CDR1 and CDR2 from the germline V gene are SGHRS and YFSETQ. This CDR3 is built from 14 residues. This CDR3 is CASSLWGTTGELFF. In DNA form, the CDR3 reads TGCGCCAGCAGCTTGTGGGGAACCACCGGGGAGCTGTTTTTT.

There are many counts of this clonotype. The chain links TRBV29-1 to TRBJ1-1; possible D gene TRBD1, 6 bases. This CDR3 comprises 12 residues. Trimming shortened V by 4 bases and J by 5 bases, and 11 bases separated the two germline ends. Germline V gene data show CDR1 as SQVTM and CDR2 as ANQGSEA. The CDR3: CSVVGGLTEAFF. CDR3 nucleotides: TGCAGCGTTGTTGGGGGGCTTACTGAAGCTTTCTTT.

Ten or more counts support this clonotype. The rearrangement joins TRBV9 to TRBJ2-5, with 9 bases identical to TRBD2. This CDR3 is 14 amino acids long. Germline trimming cut 5 bases from V and 2 bases from J; bases unmatched to any gene: 4. The germline V gene has CDR1 SGDLS and CDR2 YYNGEE. In DNA form, the CDR3 reads TGTGCCAGCAGTGCTAGCGGGACGCAAGAGACCCAGTACTTC. Amino acids: CASSASGTQETQYF.

This clonotype was recorded only once. The chain links TRBV7-9 to TRBJ2-7; 7 positions agree with TRBD2. Germline CDR1 SEHNR, CDR2 FQNEAQ (reference sequence). The V and J ends lost 5 bases and 5 bases, in that order; junction bases with no gene match: 3. The CDR3 consists of 12 residues. This CDR3 is CASSGRGDEQYF. In DNA form, the CDR3 reads TGTGCCAGCAGCGGCCGGGGGGACGAGCAGTACTTC.

In this sample, this clonotype turned up many times. The chain uses TRBV10-2 and TRBJ1-2; D may be TRBD1 (5 bases). The V and J ends lost 5 bases and 0 bases respectively, with 10 bases between them. CDR3 length equals 14 residues. CDR1 WSHSY and CDR2 SAAADI come from the germline V gene. For the CDR3, the DNA is TGCGCCAGCAGTACGACAGCGACTAACTATGGCTACACCTTC. This encodes CASSTTATNYGYTF.

This clonotype was counted many times. J is TRBJ2-7 and V is TRBV27, with a weak D call TRBD1 (6 bases). V lost 5 bases, J lost 3 bases, and 14 bases lay in between. The CDR3 is made up of 14 amino acids. Germline values: CDR1 MNHEY, CDR2 SMNVEV (reference sequence). The CDR3 region is CASSPPGHYYEQYF. CDR3 bases: TGTGCCAGCAGTCCACCGGGACACTACTACGAGCAGTACTTC.

A remark on this clonotype: A single base separates this from a much larger clone, so it may be a read error. This chain uses TRBV10-3 with TRBJ2-7; D remains ambiguous. V was pared by 0 bases and J by 0 bases, with 12 bases between. The germline V gene has CDR1 ENHRY and CDR2 SYGVKD. CDR3 length: 16 amino acids. The DNA of the CDR3 is TGTGCCATCAGTGAGTCGAAGGCAGATCACTCCTACGAGCAGTACTTC. It codes for CAISESKADHSYEQYF.